This TCR beta chain was recorded in a study of shared clonotypes between healthy human individuals. About the research overall: The composition of the donors was a couple of women and a few men aged 18 to 49. General study findings and limits: Of the naive CD4 clonotypes, approximately 5% were shared across a handful of donors.

The junction had 8 bases not matched to a gene; V was cut back by 0 bases and J by 4 bases. There are 18 residues in the CDR3. CDR1 is MGHRA, CDR2 YSYEKL, per germline. Turning to this clone: Its target is unknown.

Deep was the level used in running the assay. Sequencing was performed with immunoSEQ multiplex PCR; in TCRdb, only in-frame clones are kept and a portion is missing. Altogether roughly 2.6 million clones are present, around nine tenths being singletons, with the ten largest covering around 0.14%. The receptor comes from a man aged 18-30 years in good health. The chain uses TRBV4-1 and TRBJ2-1; 11 bases align to TRBD1. The sample taken for sequencing was naive CD4+ T cells sorted from blood. The sample's subset: CD45RA+ positively selected. DNA of the CDR3: TGCGCCAGCAGCCAAGAGGAAGGGGACAGGGGGGGTTACAATGAGCAGTTCTTC. Translating it yields CASSQEEGDRGGYNEQFF.